Reported below is one TCR beta chain. The entry originates in a study of blood T cell repertoires in COVID-19. Study details: Acute-phase and convalescent COVID-19 samples originated in the United States, Italy and Spain.

Recruits, aged about 18 to 95 years, lived in approximately 26 US areas. Deletions cut 3 bases from V and 5 bases from J, with 16 bases between. The CDR3 extends over 15 amino acids. Germline V gives CDR1 MGHDK, CDR2 SYGVNS. Per the authors' pipeline: Amplification from reference gene primers served as the basis for estimated nucleated cell counts. Sequenced by immunoSEQ multiplex PCR; TCRdb stores in-frame clones only, minus some. The D gene and trimming were derived from the DNA, and the V and J assignments and clone size from that table. The sample has approximately 150,000 clones; 75% to 90% are singletons.

This TCR was sampled from a man between 60 and 70 years old who had recovered from COVID-19. The chain employs TRBV25-1 and TRBJ2-5; D is perhaps TRBD2 (6 bases). The source material was PBMCs or T cells enriched from blood (not recorded which). In DNA form, the CDR3 reads TGTGCCAGCAGTGAGCGGGGAGTGATGATTGAGACCCAGTACTTC. Translated, it gives CASSERGVMIETQYF.